These T cell receptor beta chains were read from a single sample in a study of blood T cell repertoires in COVID-19. The repertoire was sequenced with immunoSEQ multiplex PCR; TCRdb's copy has only in-frame clones and lacks some. Here the sample spans approximately 250,000 clones, about nine tenths being singletons. Specimen: PBMCs or T cells enriched from blood (not recorded which). These receptors all stem from a woman between 40 and 50 years old with acute COVID-19. Both conserved end residues are trimmed from each CDR3. Clone size is shown for a subset of rows, as once, few, many or a class of expanded clone.

CDR3: ASSYAGSSYNEQF
size: -
V: TRBV6-2/TRBV6-3

CDR3: ASSPGEDTEAF
size: -
V: TRBV5-1

CDR3: AWRVQGATEAF
size: -
V: TRBV30

CDR3: ASSSPGQGSTDTQY
size: -
V: TRBV28

CDR3: ASSESLGQTDTQY
size: -
V: TRBV25-1

CDR3: ATFHPGMQETQY
size: -
V: TRBV10-3

CDR3: ASTPGVGVNTEAF
size: -
V: TRBV5-6

CDR3: ASSLNNYQPQH
size: -
V: TRBV11-3

CDR3: ASSQSQGTGVNGAF
size: -
V: TRBV4-3

CDR3: ASSIGSTY
size: -
V: TRBV23-1

CDR3: ASSLIPTPGGDNYGYT
size: -
V: TRBV7-3

CDR3: ASSLGTIPYEQY
size: -
V: TRBV27

CDR3: SVDRTGIYNEQF
size: -
V: TRBV29-1

CDR3: ASNLWGGAGANVLT
size: -
V: TRBV19

CDR3: ATSATGRASDTQY
size: -
V: TRBV24-1

CDR3: ASSPNYGYT
size: -
V: TRBV12-3/TRBV12-4

CDR3: ASSPLWTGGNGYT
size: -
V: TRBV13

CDR3: ASSQQVLVYGELF
size: -
V: TRBV3-1/TRBV3-2

CDR3: AWSPGLAELDTQY
size: -
V: TRBV30

CDR3: ASSQDRGRSYNSPLH
size: -
V: TRBV3-1/TRBV3-2

CDR3: ASSPPGGAAYNEQF
size: -
V: TRBV7-9

CDR3: SVSGRGEGSQH
size: -
V: TRBV29-1

CDR3: ASSMAHGGWTYGYT
size: -
V: TRBV19

CDR3: ASSPPWGLNTGELF
size: -
V: TRBV9

CDR3: SAEKQAEGF
size: -
V: TRBV20-1

CDR3: ASSSGGGTPNNYGYT
size: -
V: TRBV19

CDR3: ASSVGLGLAGSETQY
size: -
V: TRBV9

CDR3: AWAAQPNTEAF
size: once
V: TRBV30

CDR3: ASSQLQQGRPFLAEQF
size: -
V: TRBV5-4